This T cell receptor (beta chain) appears in the sequencing data of a study of CD8 T cells in Susac syndrome. Study-wide context: Sequenced Susac syndrome patients included about six with active disease and under 10 who were in remission.

Broader study findings: Clonal expansion was absent from the CD4+ T cell repertoires in Susac syndrome. Individuals included in the TCR sequencing and HLA analysis were acknowledged by the study to be relatively few in number.

When the RNA was reverse transcribed, random hexamers were used with an input of about 0.5 to 1 ug. immunoSEQ multiplex PCR amplified TCR beta CDR3 across 54 Vbeta, 13 Jbeta. A single record per CDR3 protein comes from TCRdb applying MiXCR to the immunoSEQ multiplex PCR reads. The sample records 100,000 or so distinct CDR3 sequences, about 94% being singletons. A note on this clonotype: The target antigen is unknown.

CDR1 SGHRS and CDR2 YFSETQ come from the germline V gene. CDR3 size: 13 residues. Trimming removed 5 bases from V and 1 base from J, with 7 bases in between. V usage is TRBV5-1 and J usage is TRBJ1-3, with D hard to call. The sample was CD4+ T cells from PBMCs. This clonotype was obtained from a human donor with Susac syndrome. In DNA, the CDR3 is TGCGCCAGCAGTTTTTCTTCTGGAAACACCATATATTTT. Residues: CASSFSSGNTIYF.